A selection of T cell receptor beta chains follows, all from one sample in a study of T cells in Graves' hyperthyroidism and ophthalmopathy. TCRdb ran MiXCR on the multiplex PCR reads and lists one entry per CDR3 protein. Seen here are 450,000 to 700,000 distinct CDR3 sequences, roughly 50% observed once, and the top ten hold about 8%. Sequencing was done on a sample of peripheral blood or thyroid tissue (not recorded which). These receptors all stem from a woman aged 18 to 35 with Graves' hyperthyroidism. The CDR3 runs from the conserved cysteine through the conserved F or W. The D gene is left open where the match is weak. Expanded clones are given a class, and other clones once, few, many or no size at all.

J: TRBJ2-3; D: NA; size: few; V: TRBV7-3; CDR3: CASSLLLGGTDTQYF; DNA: TGTGCCAGCAGCTTACTACTAGGGGGCACAGATACGCAGTATTTT
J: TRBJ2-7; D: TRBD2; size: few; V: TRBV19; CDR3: CASSITGLAGEQYF; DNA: TGTGCCAGTAGTATCACGGGACTAGCGGGTGAGCAGTACTTC
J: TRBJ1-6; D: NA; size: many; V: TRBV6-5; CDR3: CASSSRKNSDSPLHF; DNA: TGTGCCAGCAGTTCCAGGAAAAACTCGGATTCACCCCTCCACTTT
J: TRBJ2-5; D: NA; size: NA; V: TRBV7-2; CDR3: CASSFMDSRETQYF; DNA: TGTGCCAGCAGCTTTATGGACAGCCGGGAGACCCAGTACTTC
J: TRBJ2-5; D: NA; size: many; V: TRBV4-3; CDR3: CASSLGHAGETQYF; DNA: TGCGCCAGCAGCCTTGGACACGCCGGGGAGACCCAGTACTTC
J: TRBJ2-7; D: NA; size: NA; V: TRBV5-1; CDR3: CASSFWKATSYEQYF; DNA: TGCGCCAGCAGCTTCTGGAAGGCAACGTCCTACGAGCAGTACTTC
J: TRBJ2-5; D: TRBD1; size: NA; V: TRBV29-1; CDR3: CSVRQGGGETQYF; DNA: TGCAGCGTCCGACAGGGGGGTGGAGAGACCCAGTACTTC
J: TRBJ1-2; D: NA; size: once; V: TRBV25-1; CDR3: CARNKPYFSGEVGYTF; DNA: TGTGCCAGGAACAAACCCTATTTCTCAGGGGAAGTGGGCTACACCTTC
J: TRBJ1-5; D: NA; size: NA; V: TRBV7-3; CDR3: CASKVGPARRPGSQHF; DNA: TGTGCCAGCAAGGTCGGGCCAGCGCGTAGACCTGGATCCCAGCATTTT
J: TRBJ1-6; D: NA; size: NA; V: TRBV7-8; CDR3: CASTLDSHNSPLHF; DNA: TGTGCCAGCACCTTAGACAGCCATAATTCACCCCTCCACTTT
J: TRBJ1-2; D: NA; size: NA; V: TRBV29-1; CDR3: CSVAEAGGYTF; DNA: TGCAGCGTTGCCGAAGCGGGAGGCTACACCTTC
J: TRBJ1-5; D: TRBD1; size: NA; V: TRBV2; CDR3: CASSEAGTGGNQPQHF; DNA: TGTGCCAGCAGTGAAGCCGGGACAGGCGGCAATCAGCCCCAGCATTTT
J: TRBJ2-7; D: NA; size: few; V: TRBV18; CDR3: CASSPLGEAYEQYF; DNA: TGTGCCAGCTCACCCCTGGGAGAGGCCTACGAGCAGTACTTC
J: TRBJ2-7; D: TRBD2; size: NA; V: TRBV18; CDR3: CASSPGGGDVSF; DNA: TGTGCCAGCTCACCAGGCGGGGGGGATGTGAGCTTC
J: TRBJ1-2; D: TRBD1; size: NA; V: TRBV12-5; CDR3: CAIGGQGSYGYTF; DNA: TGTGCCATCGGGGGACAGGGTTCCTATGGCTACACCTTC
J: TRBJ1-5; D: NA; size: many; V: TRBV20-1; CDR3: CSAIPMRVSNQPQHF; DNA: TGCAGTGCTATCCCCATGAGGGTGAGTAATCAGCCCCAGCATTTT
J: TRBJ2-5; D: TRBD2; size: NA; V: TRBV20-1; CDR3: CSSSPGTSGREETQYF; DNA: TGCAGTTCATCCCCCGGGACTAGCGGGAGGGAAGAGACCCAGTACTTC